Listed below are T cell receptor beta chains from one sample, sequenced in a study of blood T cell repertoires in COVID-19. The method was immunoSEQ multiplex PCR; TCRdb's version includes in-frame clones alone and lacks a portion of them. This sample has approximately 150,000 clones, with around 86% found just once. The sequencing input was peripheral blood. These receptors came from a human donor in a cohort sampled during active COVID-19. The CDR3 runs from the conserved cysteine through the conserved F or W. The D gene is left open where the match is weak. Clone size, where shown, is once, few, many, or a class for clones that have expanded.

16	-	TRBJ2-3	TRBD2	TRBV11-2	TGTGCCAGCAGCTTTGGACTAGCGGTCCCCACAGATACGCAGTATTTT	CASSFGLAVPTDTQYF
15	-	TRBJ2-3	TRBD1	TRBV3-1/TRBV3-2	TGTGCCAGCAGCTCGACAGGGAGTAGCGCAGATACGCAGTATTTT	CASSSTGSSADTQYF
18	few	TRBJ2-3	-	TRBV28	TGTGCCAGCAGCCGTACAGGACTACCCCGATCTAGCACAGATACGCAGTATTTT	CASSRTGLPRSSTDTQYF
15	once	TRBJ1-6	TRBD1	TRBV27	TGTGCCAGCAGTTCCCCGACAGGGTTGAGTTCACCCCTCCACTTT	CASSSPTGLSSPLHF
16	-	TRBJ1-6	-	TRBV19	TGTGCCAGTAGTATAAACAGGGCCTCCTATAATTCACCCCTCCACTTT	CASSINRASYNSPLHF
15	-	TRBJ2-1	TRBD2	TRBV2	TGTGCCAGCAGTAACGGACTAGCGGGAGACAATGAGCAGTTCTTC	CASSNGLAGDNEQFF
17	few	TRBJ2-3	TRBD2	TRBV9	TGTGCCAGCAGCGTAGTAGGGCTAGCGGGAATAACAGATACGCAGTATTTT	CASSVVGLAGITDTQYF
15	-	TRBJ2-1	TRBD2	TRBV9	TGTGCCAGCAGCGTCAGACTAGCGGGAAGGAATGAGCAGTTCTTC	CASSVRLAGRNEQFF
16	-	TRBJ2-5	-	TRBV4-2	TGTGCCAGCAGCCAAGAAATCACTAGCCAAGGAAAGACCCAGTACTTC	CASSQEITSQGKTQYF
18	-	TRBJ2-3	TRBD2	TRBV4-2	TGTGCCAGCAGCCAAGTTCGTCGCCTAGCGGCCAGCACAGATACGCAGTATTTT	CASSQVRRLAASTDTQYF
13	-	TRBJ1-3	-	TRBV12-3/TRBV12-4	TGTGCCAGCAGAGCGAGCTCTGGAAACACCATATATTTT	CASRASSGNTIYF
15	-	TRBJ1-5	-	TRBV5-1	TGCGCCAGCAGCCCGGGAGCGGGTGCATATCAGCCCCAGCATTTT	CASSPGAGAYQPQHF
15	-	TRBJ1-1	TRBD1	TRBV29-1	TGCAGCGTGAGGGACAGGGGGGCCGGGAACACTGAAGCTTTCTTT	CSVRDRGAGNTEAFF
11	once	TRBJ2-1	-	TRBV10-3	TGTGCCATCGCGTGGGCTCGTGAGCAGTTCTTC	CAIAWAREQFF
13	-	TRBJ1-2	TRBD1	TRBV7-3	TGTGCCAGCAGCCCCAGGGGGAACTATGGCTACACCTTC	CASSPRGNYGYTF
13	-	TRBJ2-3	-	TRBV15	TGTGCCACCAGCAGAGATATCGCAGATACGCAGTATTTT	CATSRDIADTQYF
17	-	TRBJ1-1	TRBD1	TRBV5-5	TGTGCCAGCAGCTTGGCCCTGGGACAGCTCATGAACACTGAAGCTTTCTTT	CASSLALGQLMNTEAFF
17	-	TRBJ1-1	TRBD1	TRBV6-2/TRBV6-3	TGTGCCAGCAGCTACTTCGGGACAGGGGTCCGGAACACTGAAGCTTTCTTT	CASSYFGTGVRNTEAFF
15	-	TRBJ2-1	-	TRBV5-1	TGCGCCAGCAGCTTATCAGGGGACTCCTACAATGAGCAGTTCTTC	CASSLSGDSYNEQFF
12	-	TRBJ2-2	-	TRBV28	TGTGCCAGCAGTTTTCTGACCGGGGAGCTGTTTTTT	CASSFLTGELFF
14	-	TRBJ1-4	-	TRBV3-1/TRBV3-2	TGTGCCAGCAGCCAAGCCGGGGAACATGAAAAACTGTTTTTT	CASSQAGEHEKLFF
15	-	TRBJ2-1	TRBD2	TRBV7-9	TGTGCCAGCAGCCTACTAGCGGGAGTCTACAATGAGCAGTTCTTC	CASSLLAGVYNEQFF
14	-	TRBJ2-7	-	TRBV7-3	TGTGCCAGCAGCTTAGGCGTGGGCGGGTACGAGCAGTACTTC	CASSLGVGGYEQYF
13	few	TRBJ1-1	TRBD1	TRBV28	TGTGCCAGCTTAGGACAGGGTTACACTGAAGCTTTCTTT	CASLGQGYTEAFF
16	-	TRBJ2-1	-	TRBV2	TGTGCCAGCAGAAAAAGACTAGGAAGCTCCTACAATGAGCAGTTCTTC	CASRKRLGSSYNEQFF
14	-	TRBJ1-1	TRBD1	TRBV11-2	TGTGCCAGCAGCAAGGGACAGGGGTACACTGAAGCTTTCTTT	CASSKGQGYTEAFF
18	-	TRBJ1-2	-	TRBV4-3	TGCGCCAGCAGCCTGCAGGCGGGTTTTGAGGTTTCAGGCGGCGGCTACACCTTC	CASSLQAGFEVSGGGYTF
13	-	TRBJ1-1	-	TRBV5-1	TGCGCCAGCAGCGCAGGACAAAACACTGAAGCTTTCTTT	CASSAGQNTEAFF
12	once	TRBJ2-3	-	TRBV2	TGTGCCAGCAGGGAGGTAGAAGATACGCAGTATTTT	CASREVEDTQYF
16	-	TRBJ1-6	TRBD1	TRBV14	TGTGCCAGCAGCCAATACACCGGGACAGTAAATTCACCCCTCCACTTT	CASSQYTGTVNSPLHF
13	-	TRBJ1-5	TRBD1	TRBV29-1	TGCAGCGCGACCAGTCAGGGGGATCAGCCCCAGCATTTT	CSATSQGDQPQHF
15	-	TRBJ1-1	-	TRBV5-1	TGCGCCAGCAAGGACGGGACACAAATGAACACTGAAGCTTTCTTT	CASKDGTQMNTEAFF
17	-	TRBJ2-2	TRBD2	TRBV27	TGTGCCAGCAGTTTAGGGCCGGGACTACCTCTGACCGGGGAGCTGTTTTTT	CASSLGPGLPLTGELFF
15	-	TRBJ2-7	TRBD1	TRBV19	TGTGCCAGTAGTCAAGACAGGGGAACTCCCTACGAGCAGTACTTC	CASSQDRGTPYEQYF
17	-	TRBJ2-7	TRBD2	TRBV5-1	TGCGCCAGCAGCTACGACCCTAGCGGGAGGGTATTTAACGAGCAGTACTTC	CASSYDPSGRVFNEQYF
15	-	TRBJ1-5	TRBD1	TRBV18	TGTGCCAGCTCACCTACAGGGGGGGACAATCAGCCCCAGCATTTT	CASSPTGGDNQPQHF
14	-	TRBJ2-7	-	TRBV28	TGTGCCAGCAGTCAACCGGGACTCGCCTACGAGCAGTACTTC	CASSQPGLAYEQYF
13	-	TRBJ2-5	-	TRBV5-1	TGCGCCAGCAGCCCGGGACTCCAAGAGACCCAGTACTTC	CASSPGLQETQYF
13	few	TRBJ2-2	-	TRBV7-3	TGTGCCAGCAGCTCTACAGCCACCGGGGAGCTGTTTTTT	CASSSTATGELFF
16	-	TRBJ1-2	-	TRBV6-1	TGTGCCAGCAGTGATAGTGCGGTCACGGGGTATCGTGGCTACACCTTC	CASSDSAVTGYRGYTF
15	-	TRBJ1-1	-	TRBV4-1	TGCGCCAGCAGCCAAGGGGCGGGCCTGGGAACTGAAGCTTTCTTT	CASSQGAGLGTEAFF
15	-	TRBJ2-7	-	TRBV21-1	TGTGCCAGCAGCCCACAGCGGCGGGGAATTTACGAGCAGTACTTC	CASSPQRRGIYEQYF
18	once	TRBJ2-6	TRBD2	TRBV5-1	TGCGCCAGCAGCGTTGGACTAGCGGGAGGAAGAGGGGCCAACGTCCTGACTTTC	CASSVGLAGGRGANVLTF
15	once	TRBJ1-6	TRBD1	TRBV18	TGTGCCAGCTCACAGGGACAGGGGCGTAATTCACCCCTCCACTTT	CASSQGQGRNSPLHF
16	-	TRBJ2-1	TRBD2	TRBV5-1	TGCGCCAGCAGCCCCGGGGGGAGCGGGAGATACAATGAGCAGTTCTTC	CASSPGGSGRYNEQFF
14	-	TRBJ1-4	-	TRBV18	TGTGCCAGCTCACCCTCGGGTTTTGTCGAAAAACTGTTTTTT	CASSPSGFVEKLFF
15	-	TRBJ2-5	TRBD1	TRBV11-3	TGTGCCAGCAGCGCCGGGACAGGGGTTTTTGAGACCCAGTACTTC	CASSAGTGVFETQYF
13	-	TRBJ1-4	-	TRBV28	TGTGCCAGCAGTTCGGGGAGGAATGAAAAACTGTTTTTT	CASSSGRNEKLFF
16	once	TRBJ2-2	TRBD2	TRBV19	TGTGCCAGTATGAGACTAGCGGGAGGAGACACCGGGGAGCTGTTTTTT	CASMRLAGGDTGELFF
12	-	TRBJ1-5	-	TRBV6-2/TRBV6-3	TGTGCCAGCAGCCCTACACGACAGCCCCAGCATTTT	CASSPTRQPQHF
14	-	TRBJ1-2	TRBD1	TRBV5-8	TGTGCCAGCAGCCCAGACAGGGGGCAAGGGGGCTACACCTTC	CASSPDRGQGGYTF
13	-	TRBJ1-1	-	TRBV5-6	TGTGCCAGCAGCTTGTTCCGGGACACTGAAGCTTTCTTT	CASSLFRDTEAFF
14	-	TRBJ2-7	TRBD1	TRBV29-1	TGCAGCGTTGTGGGACAGGTGAGCTCCTACGAGCAGTACTTC	CSVVGQVSSYEQYF
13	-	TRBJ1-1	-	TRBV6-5	TGTGCCAGCAGTTACTCCCAAAACACTGAAGCTTTCTTT	CASSYSQNTEAFF
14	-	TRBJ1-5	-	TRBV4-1	TGCGCCAGCAGCCAAGAGACGGAGCTTGGGCCCCAGCATTTT	CASSQETELGPQHF
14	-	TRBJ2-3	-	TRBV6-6	TGTGCCAGCCGCGATAGCGGTAGCACAGATACGCAGTATTTT	CASRDSGSTDTQYF
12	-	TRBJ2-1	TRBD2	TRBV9	TGTGCCAGCAGCGCCGGGAGGAATGAGCAGTTCTTC	CASSAGRNEQFF
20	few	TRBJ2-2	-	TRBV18	TGTGCCAGCTCACCACACCCGCCAGGAGGGACCGCGGAGGGCACCGGGGAGCTGTTTTTT	CASSPHPPGGTAEGTGELFF